This is a list of T cell receptor beta chains from one sample in a study of blood T cell repertoires in COVID-19. Here immunoSEQ multiplex PCR was the method, and the copy in TCRdb shows in-frame clones only, minus some. There are 150,000 to 200,000 clones in the sample; 80% occur only once, and approximately 15% lies in the top ten. The source material was PBMCs or T cells enriched from blood (not recorded which). The receptor set was obtained from a man aged 55 to 69 who had been exposed to COVID-19. CDR3s include the opening cysteine and the closing phenylalanine or tryptophan.

j_call | v_call | cdr3_aa
TRBJ1-2 | TRBV4-3 | CASSQVGGASYGYTF
TRBJ1-1 | TRBV11-2 | CASSWPQGAASSNTEAFF
TRBJ2-7 | TRBV10-3 | CAISNIAGGGSSYEQYF
TRBJ2-2 | TRBV25-1 | CASSGYRDSPTGELFF
TRBJ2-2 | TRBV5-1 | CASSFSQRDRTGELFF
TRBJ2-3 | TRBV27 | CASRSQGRDTQYF
TRBJ2-3 | TRBV10-1 | CASSGGHGSLTDTQYF
TRBJ1-4 | TRBV19 | CASSTLDSLNEKLFF
TRBJ1-4 | TRBV9 | CASSVGGGSTNEKLFF
TRBJ1-4 | TRBV5-1 | CASSLNGDRGGEKLFF
TRBJ2-7 | TRBV27 | CASSLSVHATLILAAYEQYF
TRBJ2-1 | TRBV7-2 | CASRGTSGYNEQFF
TRBJ2-5 | TRBV29-1 | CSAMRAAQETQYF
TRBJ2-1 | TRBV9 | CASSVASGLHNEQFF
TRBJ2-1 | TRBV19 | CASSIPAGVNNEQFF
TRBJ1-1 | TRBV24-1 | CATSDLPPSTEAFF